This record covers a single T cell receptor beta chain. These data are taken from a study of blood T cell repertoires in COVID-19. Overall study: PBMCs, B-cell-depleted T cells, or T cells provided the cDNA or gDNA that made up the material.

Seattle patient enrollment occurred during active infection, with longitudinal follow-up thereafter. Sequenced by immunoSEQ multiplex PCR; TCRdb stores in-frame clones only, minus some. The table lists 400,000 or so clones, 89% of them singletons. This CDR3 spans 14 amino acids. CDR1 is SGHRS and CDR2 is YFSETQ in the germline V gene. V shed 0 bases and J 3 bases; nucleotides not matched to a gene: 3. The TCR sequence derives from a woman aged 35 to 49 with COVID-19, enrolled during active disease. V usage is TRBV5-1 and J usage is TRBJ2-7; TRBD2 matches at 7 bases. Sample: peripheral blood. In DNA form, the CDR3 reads TGCGCCAGCAGCTTGGGATGGGGGGGCTACGAGCAGTACTTC. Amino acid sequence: CASSLGWGGYEQYF.